The source of this TCR beta chain is a study of T cells in Graves' hyperthyroidism and ophthalmopathy. This clonotype was observed once. Ophthalmopathy in the patients scored at least 3 on Clinical Activity Score and at least 4 on NOSPECS grade, lasting under 3 months. There were TCR beta CDR3 regions amplified from RNA transcripts. The TCR CDR3 first-round RT-PCR relied on the HTBI primer set. MiXCR, run by TCRdb on the multiplex PCR reads, gives a single entry per CDR3 protein. Of more than 500,000 distinct CDR3 sequences in the sample, 15% to 20% were seen once. This clonotype was obtained from a woman younger than 45 with Graves' ophthalmopathy. Sequencing was done on a sample of blood.

The CDR3, as DNA: TGCGCCAGCAGCCTGCGGGAGACCCCCACCGGGGAGCTGTTTTTT. Protein product: CASSLRETPTGELFF. The rearrangement links TRBV4-1 to TRBJ2-2; TRBD2 matches 7 bases. Germline trimming cut 4 bases from V and 4 bases from J; bases unmatched to any gene: 6. Germline V gene data show CDR1 as MGHRA and CDR2 as YSYEKL. This CDR3 spans 15 amino acids.